The present T cell receptor beta chain was sequenced within a study of T cells in Graves' hyperthyroidism and ophthalmopathy. Study-level findings and limits: With a median lead of roughly 6.8 months before onset, the model predicted ophthalmopathy.

About this clonotype itself: Its specificity is not known.

RNA transcripts provided the source from which TCR beta CDR3 regions were amplified. RT-PCR in the first round (using the HTBI primer set) targeted the TCR CDR3. TCRdb reprocessed the multiplex PCR reads via MiXCR and lists one record per CDR3 protein. This sample has around 300,000 distinct CDR3 sequences, with about 20% found just once. The CDR3 loop spans 17 amino acids. Trimming removed 3 bases from V and 4 bases from J; junction bases left unmatched: 12. CDR1 is LGHDT, CDR2 YNNKEL, per germline (reference sequence). This chain links TRBV3-1 with TRBJ2-1, with 7 nucleotides matching TRBD2. The sample consisted of blood. The receptor was isolated from a man in his thirties or forties with Graves' ophthalmopathy. The CDR3 DNA is TGTGCCAGCAGCCAGGGAGGTAGGACTAGGGCGTACAATGAGCAGTTCTTC. Translating it yields CASSQGGRTRAYNEQFF.